This record concerns one T cell receptor beta chain sequence. These data originate in a study of cytomegalovirus exposure and HLA in healthy donors. Primers for the PCR totalled 60 Vbeta and 13 Jbeta. The repertoire was sequenced with immunoSEQ multiplex PCR; TCRdb's copy has only in-frame clones and lacks some. The repertoire holds 100,000 or so clones, roughly 80% seen once, with around 9.1% in the top ten. CDR1 and CDR2 (germline): LGHNA, YNFKEQ. The CDR3 is made up of 17 amino acids. V lost 0 bases to trimming and J lost 3 bases; unmatched junction nucleotides: 7. The chain couples TRBV4-2 to TRBJ2-2; 7 bases fit TRBD1. The source of this sequence is a man under 40 in good health and CMV-seropositive. Sequenced material: PBMCs. The CDR3 DNA is TGTGCCAGCAGCCAAGATCGGATACAGGGGTACACCGGGGAGCTGTTTTTT. This codes for CASSQDRIQGYTGELFF.